The clone carrying this T cell receptor (beta chain) was seen at least ten times. Its antigen is still unknown. This entry is derived from a study of molecular identifiers for immune sequencing clone quantification. General study points: Clones that had above 20 RNA copies took up over 99% of effector molecules but under 1% in naive cells.

V was pared by 1 base and J by 4 bases, with 10 bases between. Germline CDR1 and CDR2: SQVTM and ANQGSEA. This CDR3 spans 13 amino acids. Library preparation followed earlier protocols using designated TCR primers. Via MiXCR, TCRdb re-called the PCR reads, giving one row per CDR3 protein. Of some 650,000 distinct CDR3 sequences in the sample, just under 20% were seen once. Sequenced: naive CD8+ T cells from blood, with Jurkat cell RNA spiked in. The subset denotes: FACS-sorted CD8+CD4-CCR7+CD45RA+ naive T cells. The TCR originated in a human donor in good health. Some libraries in this study had Jurkat cell RNA spiked in. The chain couples TRBV29-1 to TRBJ1-2; D is uncertain. CDR3 nucleotides: TGCAGCGTTGAAGCCAGACTGGGCTATGGCTACACCTTC. Translation gives CSVEARLGYGYTF.